This is a list of T cell receptor beta chains from one sample in a study of cytomegalovirus exposure and HLA in healthy donors. Data came from immunoSEQ multiplex PCR; TCRdb stores just in-frame clones and leaves some out. This sample carries about 130,000 clones, about three quarters of them seen once, and the ten largest clones take 6.6%. The sequencing sample was made of PBMCs. The receptors shown here come from a man aged 35 to 55 in good health and CMV-seropositive. The CDR3 runs from the conserved cysteine through the conserved F or W. Fields, in order: CDR3 DNA, CDR3 protein, V gene, D gene, clone size, CDR3 length, J gene. A D gene is named only where the DNA matches it firmly. Some rows have no size entry. The others give once, few or many, or a class for an expanded clone.

CDR3 DNA: TGTGCCAGCAGTTTCGCAGGGGGCGGTGAAAAACTGTTTTTT
CDR3 protein: CASSFAGGGEKLFF
V gene: TRBV27
D gene: TRBD1
clone size: .
CDR3 length: 14
J gene: TRBJ1-4

CDR3 DNA: TGTGCCAGCAGTGTCGGACTAGCGGCGTTCACAGATACGCAGTATTTT
CDR3 protein: CASSVGLAAFTDTQYF
V gene: TRBV28
D gene: TRBD2
clone size: .
CDR3 length: 16
J gene: TRBJ2-3

CDR3 DNA: TGTGCCAGCAGCGTAGAAGGGGACACAGAGACCCAGTACTTC
CDR3 protein: CASSVEGDTETQYF
V gene: TRBV9
D gene: .
clone size: few
CDR3 length: 14
J gene: TRBJ2-5

CDR3 DNA: TGTGCCAGTAGTATCGGACAGCCCCAAGAGACCCAGTACTTC
CDR3 protein: CASSIGQPQETQYF
V gene: TRBV19
D gene: .
clone size: .
CDR3 length: 14
J gene: TRBJ2-5

CDR3 DNA: TGTGCCAGCAGCTTAGAGGGGGACAGGGCGGAGGAGACCCAGTACTTC
CDR3 protein: CASSLEGDRAEETQYF
V gene: TRBV11-2
D gene: TRBD1
clone size: few
CDR3 length: 16
J gene: TRBJ2-5

CDR3 DNA: TGTGCCAGCTCGGGGGGCAGGGTGAACACCGGGGAGCTGTTTTTT
CDR3 protein: CASSGGRVNTGELFF
V gene: TRBV19
D gene: .
clone size: once
CDR3 length: 15
J gene: TRBJ2-2

CDR3 DNA: TGTGCCAGCAGCCCTACTAGTAGGAACACCGGGGAGCTGTTTTTT
CDR3 protein: CASSPTSRNTGELFF
V gene: TRBV7-2
D gene: .
clone size: .
CDR3 length: 15
J gene: TRBJ2-2

CDR3 DNA: TGTGCCAGCTCCCAAATTGGTGGGTCGGGGTTAGGTTCACCCCTCCACTTT
CDR3 protein: CASSQIGGSGLGSPLHF
V gene: TRBV19
D gene: .
clone size: few
CDR3 length: 17
J gene: TRBJ1-6

CDR3 DNA: TGTGCCAGCAGCTTAGGGGACAGAGACACCTCTGGGGCCAACGTCCTGACTTTC
CDR3 protein: CASSLGDRDTSGANVLTF
V gene: TRBV7-9
D gene: TRBD1
clone size: .
CDR3 length: 18
J gene: TRBJ2-6

CDR3 DNA: TGTGCCAGTAGTATTGCGGGGGTCCGAGAGACCCAGTACTTC
CDR3 protein: CASSIAGVRETQYF
V gene: TRBV19
D gene: TRBD2
clone size: .
CDR3 length: 14
J gene: TRBJ2-5

CDR3 DNA: TGTGCCAGCAGTTCCCAAAAAGCTTTCTTT
CDR3 protein: CASSSQKAFF
V gene: TRBV6-5
D gene: .
clone size: few
CDR3 length: 10
J gene: TRBJ1-1

CDR3 DNA: TGTGCCAGTAGTATAGGGGGCAGCTCCTACGAGCAGTACTTC
CDR3 protein: CASSIGGSSYEQYF
V gene: TRBV19
D gene: .
clone size: once
CDR3 length: 14
J gene: TRBJ2-7

CDR3 DNA: TGCGCCAGTAGAATCGAAGGACAACCATACACCGGGGAGCTGTTTTTT
CDR3 protein: CASRIEGQPYTGELFF
V gene: TRBV5-1
D gene: .
clone size: .
CDR3 length: 16
J gene: TRBJ2-2

CDR3 DNA: TGCGCCAGCAGACAGGGGAGACAAGAGACCCAGTACTTC
CDR3 protein: CASRQGRQETQYF
V gene: TRBV5-1
D gene: TRBD1
clone size: few
CDR3 length: 13
J gene: TRBJ2-5

CDR3 DNA: TGTGCCAGCAGTTTTCGGACTAGCAGCACAGATACGCAGTATTTT
CDR3 protein: CASSFRTSSTDTQYF
V gene: TRBV28
D gene: TRBD2
clone size: .
CDR3 length: 15
J gene: TRBJ2-3

CDR3 DNA: TGTGCCAGCAGTCTCGGGGGGGCGAGAAATGAGCAGTTCTTC
CDR3 protein: CASSLGGARNEQFF
V gene: TRBV28
D gene: TRBD2
clone size: .
CDR3 length: 14
J gene: TRBJ2-1

CDR3 DNA: TGCGCCAGCAGCTTTGGCACGCAGGAGACCCAGTACTTC
CDR3 protein: CASSFGTQETQYF
V gene: TRBV5-1
D gene: .
clone size: .
CDR3 length: 13
J gene: TRBJ2-5

CDR3 DNA: TGTGCCAGCAGTGAAGTAGGCGGCAGCCCAGAGCAGTACTTC
CDR3 protein: CASSEVGGSPEQYF
V gene: TRBV6-1
D gene: .
clone size: .
CDR3 length: 14
J gene: TRBJ2-7

CDR3 DNA: TGTGCCAGCAGCCCCCAGACAGGGCGCACAGATACGCAGTATTTT
CDR3 protein: CASSPQTGRTDTQYF
V gene: TRBV11-3
D gene: TRBD1
clone size: .
CDR3 length: 15
J gene: TRBJ2-3

CDR3 DNA: TGTGCCAGTAGTATTTCGTGGGAGGCCGGTAATCAGCCCCAGCATTTT
CDR3 protein: CASSISWEAGNQPQHF
V gene: TRBV19
D gene: .
clone size: .
CDR3 length: 16
J gene: TRBJ1-5

CDR3 DNA: TGTGCCAGTAGTATCACAAGACAGGGGCGTGAAAAACTGTTTTTT
CDR3 protein: CASSITRQGREKLFF
V gene: TRBV19
D gene: TRBD1
clone size: .
CDR3 length: 15
J gene: TRBJ1-4

CDR3 DNA: TGCAGCGTGGGTCTCGCAGGTCCCAATCAGCCCCAGCATTTT
CDR3 protein: CSVGLAGPNQPQHF
V gene: TRBV29-1
D gene: .
clone size: .
CDR3 length: 14
J gene: TRBJ1-5

CDR3 DNA: TGTGCCAGCTCACCCGCCCCAGCGGGATGGACAGATACGCAGTATTTT
CDR3 protein: CASSPAPAGWTDTQYF
V gene: TRBV18
D gene: TRBD2
clone size: few
CDR3 length: 16
J gene: TRBJ2-3

CDR3 DNA: TGTGCCAGTAGCGCTCGTCCGGGACTAGCGGGAGGTGATACGCAGTATTTT
CDR3 protein: CASSARPGLAGGDTQYF
V gene: TRBV19
D gene: TRBD2
clone size: once
CDR3 length: 17
J gene: TRBJ2-3

CDR3 DNA: TGTGCCAGCAGCCGATCACAGAACAATCAGCCCCAGCATTTT
CDR3 protein: CASSRSQNNQPQHF
V gene: TRBV28
D gene: .
clone size: .
CDR3 length: 14
J gene: TRBJ1-5

CDR3 DNA: TGTGCCAGCAGTTCACTTCCGGGGAGCTCCTATAATTCACCCCTCCACTTT
CDR3 protein: CASSSLPGSSYNSPLHF
V gene: TRBV27
D gene: .
clone size: .
CDR3 length: 17
J gene: TRBJ1-6

CDR3 DNA: TGTGCCAGCAGCGTAGACCCAGGGGTTGAGAACTATGGCTACACCTTC
CDR3 protein: CASSVDPGVENYGYTF
V gene: TRBV9
D gene: .
clone size: .
CDR3 length: 16
J gene: TRBJ1-2